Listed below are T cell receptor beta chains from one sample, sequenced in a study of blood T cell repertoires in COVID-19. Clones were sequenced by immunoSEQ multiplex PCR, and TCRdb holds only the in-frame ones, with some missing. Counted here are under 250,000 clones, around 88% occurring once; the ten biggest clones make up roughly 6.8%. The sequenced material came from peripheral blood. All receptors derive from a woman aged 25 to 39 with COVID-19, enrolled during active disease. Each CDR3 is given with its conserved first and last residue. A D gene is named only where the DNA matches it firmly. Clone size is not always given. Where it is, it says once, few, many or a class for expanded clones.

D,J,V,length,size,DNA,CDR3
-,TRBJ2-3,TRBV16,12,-,TGTGCCAGCAGCCTAGACACAGATACGCAGTATTTT,CASSLDTDTQYF
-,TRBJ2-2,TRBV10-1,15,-,TGCGCCAGCAGTCCCGCAGCTAGGAACACCGGGGAGCTGTTTTTT,CASSPAARNTGELFF
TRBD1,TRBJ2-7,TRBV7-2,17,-,TGTGCCAGCAGCCCAGACTCGAGCAGGGGGAGCTCCTACGAGCAGTACTTC,CASSPDSSRGSSYEQYF
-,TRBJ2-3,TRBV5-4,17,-,TGTGCCAGCAGCGGTTCCAGGGGTTTTTCCCTTAGCTCTACGCAGTATTTT,CASSGSRGFSLSSTQYF
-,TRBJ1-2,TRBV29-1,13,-,TGCAGCGTTGAAGATCTGGGGGCTGATGGCTACACCTTC,CSVEDLGADGYTF
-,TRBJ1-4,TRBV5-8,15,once,TGTGCCAGCAGCTTGAGCGGCAGGGGCAATGAAAAACTGTTTTTT,CASSLSGRGNEKLFF
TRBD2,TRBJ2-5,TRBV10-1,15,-,TGCGCCAGCAGTGCAGCGGGAGAGGGGCAAGAGACCCAGTACTTC,CASSAAGEGQETQYF
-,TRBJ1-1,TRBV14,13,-,TGTGCCAGCAGCCAGACTACAAGGGCTGGAGCTTTCTTT,CASSQTTRAGAFF
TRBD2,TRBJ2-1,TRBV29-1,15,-,TGCAGCGTTGAAATGGTAGCGGGAGGCGGGGATGAGCAGTTCTTC,CSVEMVAGGGDEQFF
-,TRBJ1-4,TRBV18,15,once,TGTGCCAGCCAAACCGGACAGATCGGTAATGAAAAACTGTTTTTT,CASQTGQIGNEKLFF
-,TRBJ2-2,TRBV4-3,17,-,TGCGCCAGCAGCCGGGGACTCCCCGTCGAACCAACCGGGGAGCTGTTTTTT,CASSRGLPVEPTGELFF
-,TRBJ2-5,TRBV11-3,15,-,TGTGCCAGCAGCTTTCAGGCGGGGCAGCAAGAGACCCAGTACTTC,CASSFQAGQQETQYF
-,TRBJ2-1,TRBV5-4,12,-,TGTGCCAGCAGCTTCCTAGGGGGTGAGCAGTTCTTC,CASSFLGGEQFF
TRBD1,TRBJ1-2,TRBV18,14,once,TGTGCCAGCTCAGGTGACAGGGCCAGCCCGGGCTACACCTTC,CASSGDRASPGYTF
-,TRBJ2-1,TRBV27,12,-,TGTGCCAGCAGTCGGATGGAGAATGAGCAGTTCTTC,CASSRMENEQFF
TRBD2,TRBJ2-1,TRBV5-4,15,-,TGTGCCAGCTCCGCCGGGACTAGCGGGAGAGATGAGCAGTTCTTC,CASSAGTSGRDEQFF
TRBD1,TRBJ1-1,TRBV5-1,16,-,TGCGCCAGCAGCTCGGGACAGGGTCTATCGAACACTGAAGCTTTCTTT,CASSSGQGLSNTEAFF
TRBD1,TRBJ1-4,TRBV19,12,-,TGTGCCAGTAGTGGACAGGATCAAAAACTGTTTTTT,CASSGQDQKLFF
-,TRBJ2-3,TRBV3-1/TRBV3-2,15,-,TGTGCCAGCAGCCAAGATGCCCCGAGCTCAGATACGCAGTATTTT,CASSQDAPSSDTQYF
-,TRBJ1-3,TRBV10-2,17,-,TGCGCCAGCAGTGAGTCTCGTCGAGGGAACTCTGGAAACACCATATATTTT,CASSESRRGNSGNTIYF
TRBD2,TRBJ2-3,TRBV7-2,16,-,TGTGCCAGCAGCTTAGGATGGGGGACTAGTCTTGGTACGCAGTATTTT,CASSLGWGTSLGTQYF
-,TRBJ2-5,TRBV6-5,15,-,TGTGCCAGCAGTCCTCCCGGGACAAATCAAGAGACCCAGTACTTC,CASSPPGTNQETQYF
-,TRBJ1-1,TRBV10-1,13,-,TGCGCCAGCAGTGGACACTGGAACACTGAAGCTTTCTTT,CASSGHWNTEAFF
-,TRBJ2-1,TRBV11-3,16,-,TGTGCCAGCAGCCCCTTGGGCGGCGGGCCCTACAATGAGCAGTTCTTC,CASSPLGGGPYNEQFF
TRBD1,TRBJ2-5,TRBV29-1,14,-,TGCAGCGTTGAAGGAAGGGACAGCCAAGAGACCCAGTACTTC,CSVEGRDSQETQYF
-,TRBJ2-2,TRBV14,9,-,TGTGTTATCGCCGGGGAGCTGTTTTTT,CVIAGELFF
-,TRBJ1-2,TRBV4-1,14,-,TGCGCCAGCAGCCAAGTGGGCAGAAGCTATGGCTACACCTTC,CASSQVGRSYGYTF
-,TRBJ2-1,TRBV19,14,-,TGTGCCAGTACCGGCGGGGGCTTTAGGAATGAGCAGTTCTTC,CASTGGGFRNEQFF
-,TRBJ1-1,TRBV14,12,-,TGTGCCAGCAGTCGCAGGGGACAAGAAGCTTTCTTT,CASSRRGQEAFF
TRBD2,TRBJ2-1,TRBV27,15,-,TGTGCCAGCAGTTTACGTGGCGGGAGAGGCGATGAGCAGTTCTTC,CASSLRGGRGDEQFF
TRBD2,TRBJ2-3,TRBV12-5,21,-,TGTGCTAGTGGTTTTCACCCTAGACTAGCGGGGAGCTTATCTAGCACAGATACGCAGTATTTT,CASGFHPRLAGSLSSTDTQYF
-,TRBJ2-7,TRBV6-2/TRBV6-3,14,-,TGTGCCAGCACCCCCCTTGGCAGGGGTGGCGAGCAGTACTTC,CASTPLGRGGEQYF
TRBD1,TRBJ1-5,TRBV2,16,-,TGTGCCAGCAGCGACGGGACAGGCTATAGCAATCAGCCCCAGCATTTT,CASSDGTGYSNQPQHF
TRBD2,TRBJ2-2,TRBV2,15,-,TGTGCCAGCAAAGAGCGGGAACGTTGGACCGGGGAGCTGTTTTTT,CASKERERWTGELFF
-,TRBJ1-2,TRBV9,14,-,TGTGCCAGCAGCGTAGATCGTGCTAACTATGGCTACACCTTC,CASSVDRANYGYTF
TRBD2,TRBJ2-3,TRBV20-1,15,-,TGCAGTGCTAGTGGGACTAGCGGGTCGGCAGATACGCAGTATTTT,CSASGTSGSADTQYF
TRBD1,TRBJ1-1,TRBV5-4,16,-,TGTGCCAGCAGCACCCTAGGGACAGGGGACGGCACTGAAGCTTTCTTT,CASSTLGTGDGTEAFF
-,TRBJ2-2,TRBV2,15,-,TGTGCCAGCAGTGAATTGGGGACACTAACCGGGGAGCTGTTTTTT,CASSELGTLTGELFF
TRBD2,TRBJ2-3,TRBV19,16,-,TGTGCCAGTAGTATTGGTTTAGCGGGACCAACAGATACGCAGTATTTT,CASSIGLAGPTDTQYF
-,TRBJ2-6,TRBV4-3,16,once,TGCGCCAGCAGCGCAGCTGTAAGAGGTGGGGCCAACGTCCTGACTTTC,CASSAAVRGGANVLTF
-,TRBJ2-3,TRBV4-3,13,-,TGCGCCAGCAGCCAAGAAGGCGGAGATACGCAGTATTTT,CASSQEGGDTQYF
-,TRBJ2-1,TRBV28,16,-,TGTGCCAGCAGTTTCCCCCTCGGACAAGGGCCCAATGAGCAGTTCTTC,CASSFPLGQGPNEQFF
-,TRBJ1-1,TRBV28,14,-,TGTGCCAGCAGGTTTGCAGGGGAGAACACTGAAGCTTTCTTT,CASRFAGENTEAFF
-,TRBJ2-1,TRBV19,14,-,TGTGCCAGTACGTATGGAAGCGGCTACAATGAGCAGTTCTTC,CASTYGSGYNEQFF